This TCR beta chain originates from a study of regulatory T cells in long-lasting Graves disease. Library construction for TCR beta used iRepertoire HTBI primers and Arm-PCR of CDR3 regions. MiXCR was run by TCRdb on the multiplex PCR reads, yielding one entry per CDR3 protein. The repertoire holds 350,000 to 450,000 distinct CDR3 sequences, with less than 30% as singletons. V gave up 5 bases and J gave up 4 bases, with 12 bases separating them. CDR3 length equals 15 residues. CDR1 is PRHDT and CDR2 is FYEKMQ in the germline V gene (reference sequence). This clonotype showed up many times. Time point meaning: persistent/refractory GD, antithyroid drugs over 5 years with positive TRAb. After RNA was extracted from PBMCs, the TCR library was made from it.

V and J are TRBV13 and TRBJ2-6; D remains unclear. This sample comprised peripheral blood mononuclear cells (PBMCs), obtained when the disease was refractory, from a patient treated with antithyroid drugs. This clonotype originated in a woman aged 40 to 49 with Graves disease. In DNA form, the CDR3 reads TGTGCCAGCAGCCCTCCGGACGGCGGGGCCAACGTCCTGACTTTC. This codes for CASSPPDGGANVLTF.